These 18 T cell receptor beta chains came from one sample sequenced in a study of CD8+CD57+ T cells in acquired aplastic anemia. The study profiled TCR beta VDJ and CDR3 using genomic DNA as template. TCRdb passed the reads through MiXCR, listing each CDR3 protein once. The top ten clones hold around 63% of a sample with about 81,000 distinct CDR3 sequences, about half of them seen once. Sequencing used sorted CD4+, CD8+, or CD8+CD57+ T cells (not recorded which) from PBMCs. The receptors stem from a human donor in good health, serving as a control.

This clonotype was found many times. The V and J genes are TRBV9 and TRBJ2-1; D gene ambiguous. This CDR3 comprises 13 residues. Looked up from germline, CDR1 is SGDLS and CDR2 is YYNGEE. The V end was cut by 0 bases, the J end by 8 bases, with 9 bases between. CDR3 sequence reads: CASSVVGADEQFF. CDR3 DNA: TGTGCCAGCAGCGTAGTAGGTGCGGATGAGCAGTTCTTC. The entire variable domain, with the rest obtained from reference TRBV9 and TRBJ2-1, is as follows: DSGVTQTPKHLITATGQRVTLRCSPRSGDLSVYWYQQSLDQGLQFLIQYYNGEERAKGNILERFSAQQFPDLHSELNLSSLELGDSALYFCASSVVGADEQFFGPGTRLTVL.

This rearrangement joins TRBV11-2 to TRBJ1-4; D not resolved. The germline gives CDR1 SGHAT, CDR2 FQNNGV. The CDR3 runs to 16 residues. V was pared by 5 bases and J by 9 bases, with 22 bases between. CDR3 loop: CASSTQTGVVSKKLFF. The CDR3 DNA follows: TGTGCCAGCAGCACGCAAACCGGGGTAGTATCTAAAAAACTGTTTTTT. Together with reference TRBV11-2 and TRBJ1-4, the CDR3 gives the full variable domain: EAGVAQSPRYKIIEKRQSVAFWCNPISGHATLYWYQQILGQGPKLLIQFQNNGVVDDSQLPKDRFSAERLKGVDSTLKIQPAKLEDSAVYLCASSTQTGVVSKKLFFGSGTQLSVL.

Many counts were recorded for this clonotype. V gene TRBV19 combines with J gene TRBJ2-1, with TRBD2 as a possible D gene (5 bases). The V gene's germline CDR1 is LNHDA and CDR2 SQIVND (reference sequence). Trimming left V 1 base short and J 6 bases short, with 10 bases between. The CDR3 is made up of 14 amino acids. Here the CDR3 reads CASSIGTGLNEQFF. DNA of the CDR3: TGTGCCAGTAGTATAGGGACCGGACTCAATGAGCAGTTCTTC.

The CDR3 bases are TGTGCCAGTAGCAACAGACAGGGCTACGAGCAGTACTTC. Its protein is CASSNRQGYEQYF. This rearrangement joins TRBV19 to TRBJ2-7, with TRBD1 matching over 7 bases. Trimming took 6 bases from V and 3 from J; bases not matched to a gene: 5. The CDR3 is 13 residues long. Germline V gene sequence: CDR1 LNHDA, CDR2 SQIVND (reference sequence).

This clonotype was seen just once. The rearrangement joins TRBV28 to TRBJ1-2; TRBD1 aligns across 9 bases. Germline CDR1 and CDR2: MDHEN and SYDVKM. V lost 5 bases to trimming and J lost 3 bases; unmatched junction nucleotides: 7. The CDR3 consists of 15 residues. CDR3 DNA: TGTGCCAGCAGTCAACAGGGGGCGAGGTACTATGGCTACACCTTC. Translation gives CASSQQGARYYGYTF.

Ten or more counts support this clonotype. The chain links TRBV9 to TRBJ2-1; tentatively, D is TRBD2 (5 bases). The ends were cut back, 0 bases at V and 0 bases at J, with 10 bases in the middle. There are 16 residues in the CDR3. CDR1 and CDR2 from the germline V gene are SGDLS and YYNGEE. As DNA, the CDR3 is TGTGCCAGCAGCGTAGCACGGGGAAGCTCCTACAATGAGCAGTTCTTC. This translates into CASSVARGSSYNEQFF.

To note about this clonotype: A read error is possible here, since a much larger clone lies one base away. The chain joins TRBV25-1 to TRBJ2-3; 12 positions agree with TRBD2. The CDR3 consists of 13 residues. Germline V CDR1 and CDR2: MGHDK, SYGVNS. J gave up 14 bases and V 6 bases, and 9 bases lay outside the gene matches. As DNA, the CDR3 is TGTGCCAGCAGCTTAGAGACTAGCGGGAGCGGGTATTTT. This encodes CASSLETSGSGYF.

The rearrangement joins TRBV19 to TRBJ1-5; D ambiguous. Germline CDR1 is LNHDA and CDR2 is SQIVND (reference sequence). V lost 6 bases and J 1 base, leaving 4 bases between the germline ends. CDR3 size: 12 residues. CDR3 in amino acids: CASRQSNQPQHF. In nucleotides, the CDR3 is TGTGCCAGTAGACAGAGCAATCAGCCCCAGCATTTT.

To note about this clonotype: Relative to the germline gene, one junction end is altered; a read error may explain this. V and J are TRBV29-1 and TRBJ2-7, with D perhaps being TRBD1 or TRBD2 (7 bases each). Germline assignment: CDR1 SQVTM and CDR2 ANQGSEA. The CDR3 sequence is 13 residues long. The chain's CDR3 is CSVDKQGGYGQYF. The CDR3, as DNA: TGCAGCGTTGATAAGCAGGGGGGGTACGGGCAGTACTTC.

This clonotype was seen at least ten times. The germline gene is not matched at one end of the junction; a read error may be the cause. V and J are TRBV5-1 and TRBJ2-7; no firm D call. This CDR3 contains 13 residues. Germline lookup yields CDR1 SGHRS and CDR2 YFSETQ. The CDR3 is CASSLASTYEQYF. CDR3 DNA: TGTGCCAGCAGCTTAGCTAGTACCTACGAGCAGTACTTC.

The chain is built from TRBV20-1 and TRBJ2-2, with D hard to call. Germline CDR1 DFQATT, CDR2 SNEGSKA (reference sequence). The CDR3 is 15 amino acids. The V end was cut by 1 base, the J end by 1 base, with 10 bases between. The CDR3 sequence: CSARVLAENTGELFF. The DNA for the CDR3 is TGCAGTGCTAGAGTACTCGCTGAGAACACCGGGGAGCTGTTTTTT.

The sample holds many counts of this clonotype. V gene TRBV6-1 combines with J gene TRBJ2-1, with D unresolved. This CDR3 is 11 amino acids long. V was clipped by 3 bases and J by 10 bases, with 7 bases between them. CDR1 MNHNS and CDR2 SASEGT come from the germline V gene. The CDR3 spells CASSDGSEQFF. CDR3 DNA sequence: TGTGCCAGCAGTGATGGATCAGAGCAGTTCTTC.

This rearrangement joins TRBV25-1 to TRBJ2-1, with D unclear. From germline, CDR1 is MGHDK and CDR2 SYGVNS. This CDR3 comprises 13 residues. V was pared by 5 bases and J by 5 bases, with 10 bases between. DNA of the CDR3: TGTGCCAGCAGTTTTAGGCAAGACAATGAGCAGTTCTTC. It codes for CASSFRQDNEQFF.

In its sample, this clonotype was seen many times. The chain joins TRBV5-1 to TRBJ2-1; D unclear. Trimming removed 5 bases at V and 6 bases at J, with 9 bases between. The germline V gene has CDR1 SGHRS and CDR2 YFSETQ. The CDR3 has 12 amino acids. Here the CDR3 reads CASRLVVNEQFF. DNA of the CDR3: TGCGCCAGCAGACTTGTGGTCAATGAGCAGTTCTTC.

This clonotype was counted only a few times. The gene calls are TRBV30 and TRBJ1-1; no definite D call. V lost 7 bases and J 2 bases, leaving 11 bases between the germline ends. CDR3 length: 12 residues. Germline assignment: CDR1 GTSNPN and CDR2 SVGIG (reference sequence). CDR3 sequence: CALEDRNTEAFF. CDR3 nucleotides: TGTGCCTTAGAGGACCGTAACACTGAAGCTTTCTTT.

As for this clonotype: At one end, the junction sequence differs from germline, possibly due to a read error. The V gene is TRBV3-1, the J gene TRBJ1-5; D unresolved. Germline CDR1 is LGHDT and CDR2 is YNNKEL (reference sequence). The CDR3 is 16 amino acids. The CDR3 DNA follows: TGTGCCAGCAGCCAAGGAGAAACAGTCAACAATCAGCCTCAGCATTTT. Amino acids: CASSQGETVNNQPQHF.

This clonotype was counted at least ten times. This rearrangement joins TRBV9 to TRBJ1-2; 10 bases map to TRBD1. The ends lost 4 bases at V and 2 bases at J; junction bases unmatched: 5. The CDR3 sequence is 15 residues long. Germline-derived CDR1 and CDR2 are SGDLS and YYNGEE. The CDR3 spells CASSPQGQGNYGYTF. The CDR3, as DNA: TGTGCCAGCAGCCCCCAGGGACAGGGGAACTATGGCTACACCTTC.

This clonotype was seen repeatedly, ten times or more. The rearrangement uses TRBV10-3 and TRBJ1-1; no clear D gene. The germline gives CDR1 ENHRY, CDR2 SYGVKD. The CDR3 has 14 residues. V was trimmed by 0 bases and J by 0 bases, leaving 5 bases between them. This CDR3 reads CAISESQVNTEAFF. DNA of the CDR3: TGTGCCATCAGTGAGTCTCAAGTGAACACTGAAGCTTTCTTT.